This T cell receptor (beta chain) derives from a study of CD8 T cells in Susac syndrome. RNA, at about 0.45 to 1 ug, was reverse transcribed with random hexamers. MiXCR, run by TCRdb on the immunoSEQ multiplex PCR reads, gives a single entry per CDR3 protein. The sample records 95,000 to 150,000 distinct CDR3 sequences, roughly 94% being singletons. The CDR3 extends over 12 amino acids. CDR1 MDHEN and CDR2 SYDVKM come from the germline V gene. V gave up 8 bases and J gave up 6 bases; unmatched junction bases: 6. Material for sequencing was CD4+ T cells from PBMCs. The chain recombines TRBV28 with TRBJ1-1; TRBD1 matches 7 bases. This clonotype originated in a human donor in good health. The CDR3 spells CASSVTGAEAFF. Here the CDR3 DNA reads TGTGCCAGCTCGGTAACAGGGGCTGAAGCTTTCTTT.